Listed below are T cell receptor beta chains from one sample, sequenced in a study of early T cells in non-severe SARS-CoV-2 infection. TCRdb re-called the 5' RACE reads through MiXCR, storing one row per CDR3 protein. The sample records nearly 70,000 distinct CDR3 sequences, 3.5% to 6% being singletons. The source material was whole blood, sampled at baseline. Source of these receptors: an adult who was a healthcare worker with PCR-confirmed SARS-CoV-2 infection or an uninfected control (not recorded which). The donor label of this sample is uncertain. Each CDR3 is given with its conserved first and last residue. Each record gives: clone size, V gene, D gene, J gene, CDR3 DNA, CDR3 protein. D genes are given only for firm matches. The size field is filled for only some rows; it gives once, few, many or a size class.

>many|TRBV20-1|-|TRBJ1-1
TGCAGTGTCCCGCTCGACACTGAAGCTTTCTTT
CSVPLDTEAFF
>many|TRBV7-2|-|TRBJ2-1
TGTGCCAGCAGCTTCTTGTTCTATGAGCAGTTCTTC
CASSFLFYEQFF
>-|TRBV11-2|TRBD1|TRBJ2-2
TGTGCCAGCAGCTTATTCGGGACAGGTCTGAACACCGGGGAGCTGTTTTTT
CASSLFGTGLNTGELFF
>-|TRBV5-1|-|TRBJ2-5
TGCGCCAGCAGCAAGGACGGGGATCTCTGGCAAGAGACCCAGTACTTC
CASSKDGDLWQETQYF
>few|TRBV11-3|-|TRBJ2-7
TGTGCCAGCTGCCCCCGAGGAGGGGCCTCCTACGAGCAGTACTTC
CASCPRGGASYEQYF
>few|TRBV10-2|-|TRBJ2-3
TGCGCCAGCAGTGAGGTGGGGGGTCTCACAGATACGCAGTATTTT
CASSEVGGLTDTQYF
>many|TRBV19|-|TRBJ1-5
TGTGCCACCCAGGGACGGTACGGACGGCCCCAGCATTTT
CATQGRYGRPQHF
>many|TRBV7-6|TRBD1|TRBJ2-3
TGTGCCAGCAGCTTCGGACAGGGGGTGGTCACAGATACGCAGTATTTT
CASSFGQGVVTDTQYF
>-|TRBV27|TRBD2|TRBJ2-1
TGTGCCAGCAGTCTTCCCGCTAGCGGGGCTTCCTACAATGAGCAGTTCTTC
CASSLPASGASYNEQFF
>many|TRBV28|-|TRBJ2-3
TGTGCCAGCAGTTTCTGGGCCTCTAGCACAGATACGCAGTATTTT
CASSFWASSTDTQYF
>many|TRBV18|-|TRBJ1-1
TGTGCCAGCTCACCATCCGGGGTTGCTTTCTTT
CASSPSGVAFF
>many|TRBV6-5|TRBD1|TRBJ1-2
TGTGCCAGCAGTTACGAGGTAGCGGGGACAGTCAACTATGGCTACACCTTC
CASSYEVAGTVNYGYTF
>many|TRBV5-1|TRBD2|TRBJ2-3
TGCGCCAGCAGCACCGCAGGCGGGGGGACCACAGATACGCAGTATTTT
CASSTAGGGTTDTQYF
>many|TRBV6-1|-|TRBJ1-2
TGTGCCAGCAGTGAAGTTGGGGGCTATGGCTACACCTTC
CASSEVGGYGYTF